A single T cell receptor (beta chain) is shown here with its context. The antigen it binds to is not known. No quality values exist for individual bases; no much larger clone is one base distant. The trial excluded patients who had a history of autoimmune disease or were on systemic immunosuppression. Peripheral blood for TCR sequencing was collected from all dose cohorts at baseline, on cycle 4 day 1, and on cycle 7 day 1. The samples were taken from a phase I, first-in-human, multicenter, open-label dose-escalation trial of ivuxolimab. The trial enrolled adults with locally advanced or metastatic head and neck squamous cell, hepatocellular, melanoma or renal cell carcinoma. Before TCR sequencing, CD4+ T cells and CD8+ T cells from peripheral blood were sorted into separate populations. Clipping removes 2 bases from V and 5 bases from J, with 0 as the unmatched junction base count. CDR1 and CDR2, looked up from the germline V gene, are SGHDT and YYEEEE. The CDR3, cysteine through phenylalanine, is 12 amino acids long. CDR3 DNA is the only sequence kept; it has 36 bases, read in frame from the first base.

To sequence the TCRbeta CDR3 region, genomic DNA was isolated from the sorted cells. The immunoSEQ Assay was used to sequence the TCRbeta CDR3 regions. The table comes from immuneACCESS by way of TCRdb, which keeps in-frame sequences with V and J called. Part of the clones is missing from these tables; in studies checked, under half for an unresolved V gene and the rest for unknown reasons. The sample table lists tens of thousands of clones, about 85% of them with a count of one. Roughly 7.3% of the sample comes from the top ten. These data are taken from a study of OX40 agonist ivuxolimab in advanced cancers. Background on the whole study: The costimulatory receptor OX40 (CD134) was targeted by ivuxolimab, a fully human IgG2 agonistic monoclonal antibody. Intravenous ivuxolimab was administered to patients every 2 weeks at six dose levels: 0.01, 0.1, 0.3, 1.5, 3 and 10 mg/kg. Among the approximately 54 dose-escalation patients, around 19 had hepatocellular carcinoma, 15 melanoma, 9 renal cell carcinoma and 9 head and neck cancer. The dose-escalation cohort was about 83% male with a mean age of around 64 years, ranging from roughly 23 to 80. Prior anti-PD-1, anti-PD-L1 or anti-CTLA-4 therapy was permitted, and checkpoint inhibitors had been received by roughly 40% of dose-escalation patients. Partial responses were achieved by three dose-escalation patients, of whom one had hepatocellular carcinoma and two had cutaneous melanoma. The point of sequencing TCRbeta in the periphery was to test whether ivuxolimab changed TCR sequence diversity and drove clonal T-cell expansion. The paper describes the monotherapy dose-escalation part (N of about 55 patients) of the phase I trial of ivuxolimab.

The full study reports these points: After ivuxolimab, expanded clones were on average more numerous among CD8+ T cells than among CD4+ T cells. Antigen specificity was not determined for the clonally expanded peripheral T cells. At doses of 0.1 to 3.0 mg/kg, clonal expansion of both CD4+ and CD8+ blood T cells was observed from baseline to week 6. Low levels of normalized T-cell clonal expansion were also seen in some patients who did not respond. Partial responders in the 0.1-3.0 mg/kg groups had among the lowest normalized peripheral clonal expansion, especially among CD8+ T cells.

Sample: CD4+ or CD8+ T cells sorted from blood, taken in a trial of the OX40 agonist ivuxolimab. The rearrangement joined TRBV5-6 to TRBJ1-2, and 7 bases in between align with TRBD1. The receptor was isolated from an adult with an advanced solid tumor such as melanoma, head and neck, liver or kidney cancer. The CDR3 protein: CASSLQGYGYTF. Here is the DNA: TGTGCCAGCAGCTTACAGGGGTATGGCTACACCTTC. The variable domain in full, with residues beyond the CDR3 obtained from the reference TRBV5-6 and TRBJ1-2 genes, is DAGVTQSPTHLIKTRGQQVTLRCSPKSGHDTVSWYQQALGQGPQFIFQYYEEEERQRGNFPDRFSGHQFPNYSSELNVNALLLGDSALYLCASSLQGYGYTFGSGTRLTVV.